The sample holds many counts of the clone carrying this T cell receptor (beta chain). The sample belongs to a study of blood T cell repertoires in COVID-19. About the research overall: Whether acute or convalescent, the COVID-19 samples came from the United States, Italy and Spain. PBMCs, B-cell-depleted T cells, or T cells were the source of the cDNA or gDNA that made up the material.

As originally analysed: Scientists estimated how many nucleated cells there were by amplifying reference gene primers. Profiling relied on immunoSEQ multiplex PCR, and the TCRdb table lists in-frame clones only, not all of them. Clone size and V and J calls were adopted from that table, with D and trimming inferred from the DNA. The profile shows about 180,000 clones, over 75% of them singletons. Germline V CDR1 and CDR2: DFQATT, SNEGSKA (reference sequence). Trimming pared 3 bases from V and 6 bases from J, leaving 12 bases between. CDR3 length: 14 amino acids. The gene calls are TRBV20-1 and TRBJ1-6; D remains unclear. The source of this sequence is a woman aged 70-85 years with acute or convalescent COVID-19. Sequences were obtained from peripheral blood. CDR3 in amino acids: CSASAPGLNSPLHF. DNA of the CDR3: TGCAGTGCTAGTGCGCCAGGCCTTAATTCACCCCTCCACTTT.